What follows are 28 T cell receptor beta chains derived from one specimen sequenced in a study of T cell changes during pregnancy in multiple sclerosis. Some clones are missing from TCRdb's copy, which holds only in-frame ones; the method was immunoSEQ multiplex PCR. Of under 100,000 clones detected, 91% appear once; the ten largest clones hold about 1.8%. Specimen: peripheral blood, collected in the first trimester of pregnancy. Receptors were obtained from a female donor in good health, enrolled as a control in a pregnancy study.

The chain carries TRBV2 and TRBJ2-5; TRBD1 agrees at 10 bases. This CDR3 region has 15 residues. The germline gives CDR1 SNHLY, CDR2 FYNNEI. Trimming removed 1 base from V and 4 bases from J; junction bases left unmatched: 3. CDR3 bases: TGTGCCAGCAGTGAAGGGACAGGGGGTGGAGAGACCCAGTACTTC. This codes for CASSEGTGGGETQYF.

The chain recombines TRBV11-1 with TRBJ1-1; D call uncertain. Germline values: CDR1 SGHAT, CDR2 FQDESV (reference sequence). The CDR3 has 14 amino acids. Trimming removed 1 base from V and 8 bases from J, with 14 bases in between. The CDR3 is CASSLDYGQLEAFF. The CDR3 nucleotides are TGTGCCAGCAGCTTAGATTATGGGCAGCTCGAAGCTTTCTTT.

The chain couples TRBV18 to TRBJ2-7; 8 bases are a match to TRBD1. Germline V gives CDR1 KGHSH, CDR2 LQKENI. The CDR3 is 14 residues long. The ends lost 4 bases at V and 1 base at J; junction bases unmatched: 3. The CDR3 loop reads CASSLGQESYEQYF. The CDR3 DNA reads as TGTGCCAGCTCACTGGGACAGGAGTCCTACGAGCAGTACTTC.

The chain employs TRBV10-3 and TRBJ1-2; tentatively, D is TRBD1 (5 bases). Germline V gene data show CDR1 as ENHRY and CDR2 as SYGVKD. This CDR3 spans 14 amino acids. V lost 5 bases to trimming and J lost 7 bases, with 17 bases between them. The CDR3 loop is CAISTTWQGGGYTF. The CDR3 region has the DNA TGTGCCATCAGTACGACTTGGCAGGGCGGTGGCTACACCTTC.

This sequence joins TRBV6-5 and TRBJ1-1; 8 positions agree with TRBD1. V lost 6 bases to trimming and J lost 6 bases; unmatched junction nucleotides: 6. The length of the CDR3 is 13 residues. The V gene's germline CDR1 is MNHEY and CDR2 SVGAGI. Here the CDR3 DNA reads TGTGCCAGCAGGCACGGACAGGGATCTGAAGCTTTCTTT. The encoded protein is CASRHGQGSEAFF.

This chain connects TRBV7-2 to TRBJ1-4, with 8 bases lining up with TRBD1. Losses at the gene ends were 5 bases for V and 13 bases for J; bases not matched to a gene: 12. Germline CDR1 and CDR2: SGHTA and FQGNSA. The length of the CDR3 is 14 residues. DNA of the CDR3: TGTGCCAGCAGCCTCCCGGGGAACAGGGGGGGACTGTTTTTT. As protein: CASSLPGNRGGLFF.

This rearrangement joins TRBV5-8 to TRBJ1-3, with D perhaps matching TRBD1 (6 bases). With 3 bases removed from V and 0 bases from J, the gap between germline ends came to 7 bases. The CDR3 is made up of 14 amino acids. Looked up from germline, CDR1 is SGHTS and CDR2 is YDEGEE. The CDR3 is CASSSDSSGNTIYF. The CDR3 bases are TGTGCCAGCAGCTCGGACAGCTCTGGAAACACCATATATTTT.

The chain couples TRBV28 to TRBJ1-1; TRBD1 agrees at 10 bases. Per germline, CDR1 MDHEN and CDR2 SYDVKM. J lost 6 bases, V lost 4 bases, and 8 bases had no gene match. The length of the CDR3 is 15 residues. CDR3 residues: CASSSWTGGTPEAFF. The CDR3 region has the DNA TGTGCCAGCAGTTCTTGGACAGGGGGAACCCCTGAAGCTTTCTTT.

V gene TRBV4-3 combines with J gene TRBJ2-7, with a tentative D call TRBD1 (6 bases). Trimming removed 1 base from V and 2 bases from J, with 12 bases in between. The CDR3 has 15 residues. Germline V gene sequence: CDR1 LGHNA, CDR2 YSLEER. The CDR3 here is CASSQGWQGTYEQYF. The CDR3 DNA is TGCGCCAGCAGCCAAGGGTGGCAGGGGACCTACGAGCAGTACTTC.

The chain uses TRBV30 and TRBJ2-2, with a tentative D call TRBD2 (5 bases). Germline V lookup: CDR1 GTSNPN, CDR2 SVGIG (reference sequence). Trimming pared 6 bases from V and 2 bases from J, leaving 13 bases between. This CDR3 is built from 14 residues. The CDR3 loop reads CACSGISNTGELFF. The CDR3 DNA sequence: TGTGCCTGCTCCGGGATAAGTAACACCGGGGAGCTGTTTTTT.

This rearrangement joins TRBV4-2 to TRBJ1-5; D uncertain. Germline V lookup: CDR1 LGHNA, CDR2 YNFKEQ. V was shortened by 2 bases and J by 4 bases, with 12 bases between the two germline ends. The CDR3 spans 15 residues. The CDR3 DNA sequence: TGTGCCAGCAGCCAAAATAGGCTCGGGAATCAGCCCCAGCATTTT. It translates to CASSQNRLGNQPQHF.

The rearrangement links TRBV2 to TRBJ1-5, with D possibly being TRBD1 (5 bases). CDR1 and CDR2 (germline): SNHLY, FYNNEI. V lost 6 bases and J lost 1, with 19 bases in between. The CDR3 covers 17 residues. CDR3 sequence (DNA): TGTGCCAGCAGCCTCATGAGGACGGGGGTGAGCAATCAGCCCCAGCATTTT. Protein product: CASSLMRTGVSNQPQHF.

The chain is built from TRBV5-6 and TRBJ1-5; D gene uncertain. CDR1 is SGHDT, CDR2 YYEEEE, per germline. V shed 0 bases and J shed 2 bases, with 12 bases lying between them. The CDR3 loop spans 16 amino acids. CDR3 in amino acids: CASSLVGVSGNQPQHF. CDR3 nucleotide sequence: TGTGCCAGCAGCTTGGTCGGGGTTTCGGGCAATCAGCCCCAGCATTTT.

J is TRBJ1-1 and V is TRBV7-9, with a tentative D call TRBD1 (5 bases). CDR1 and CDR2 from the germline V gene are SEHNR and FQNEAQ (reference sequence). The length of the CDR3 is 14 residues. V lost 6 bases and J lost 7, with 18 bases in between. As DNA, the CDR3 is TGTGCCAGCAGTCCCTCCGGGCGGGGGAGTGAAGCTTTCTTT. Translated: CASSPSGRGSEAFF.

The chain employs TRBV5-6 and TRBJ2-3; maybe TRBD2 (7 bases). CDR1 SGHDT and CDR2 YYEEEE come from the germline V gene. The germline V and J ends were trimmed by 6 bases and 6 bases, with 17 bases remaining between them. CDR3 size: 14 residues. The CDR3 spells CASTPPGGHDTQYF. For the CDR3, the DNA is TGTGCCAGCACTCCGCCGGGGGGCCACGATACGCAGTATTTT.

The chain carries TRBV28 and TRBJ2-7; D not certain. Germline CDR1 is MDHEN and CDR2 is SYDVKM. Trimming shortened V by 4 bases and J by 0 bases, and 7 bases separated the two germline ends. This CDR3 has 13 amino acids. Here the CDR3 DNA reads TGTGCCAGCAGTTCATCGAGCTCCTACGAGCAGTACTTC. Translation: CASSSSSSYEQYF.

This chain links TRBV29-1 with TRBJ2-7; 10 bases are a match to TRBD1. The V segment lost 1 base and the J segment 2 bases; nucleotides outside the gene matches: 8. Germline assignment: CDR1 SQVTM and CDR2 ANQGSEA. The CDR3 is made up of 16 amino acids. The CDR3 here is CSVEGSSGQGTYEQYF. In nucleotides, the CDR3 is TGCAGCGTTGAAGGCAGTTCGGGACAGGGGACCTACGAGCAGTACTTC.

V usage is TRBV5-6 and J usage is TRBJ2-7; TRBD2 might be the D (6 bases). V was pared by 4 bases and J by 2 bases, with 13 bases between. The CDR3 spans 14 residues. CDR1 is SGHDT, CDR2 YYEEEE, per germline. Here the CDR3 reads CASSISGTPYEQYF. The DNA of the CDR3 is TGTGCCAGCAGCATTAGCGGAACCCCCTACGAGCAGTACTTC.

This chain links TRBV27 with TRBJ2-3, with a tentative D call TRBD2 (5 bases). The CDR3 has 15 amino acids. CDR1 and CDR2 from the germline V gene are MNHEY and SMNVEV (reference sequence). The ends were cut back, 6 bases at V and 2 bases at J, with 15 bases in the middle. In nucleotides, the CDR3 is TGTGCCAGCAGCTACCGGAGCGGATCCACAGATACGCAGTATTTT. Translated, it gives CASSYRSGSTDTQYF.

The rearrangement links TRBV7-3 to TRBJ2-2; 7 positions match TRBD1. The V and J ends lost 5 bases and 3 bases, in that order; junction bases with no gene match: 6. CDR1 is SGHTA and CDR2 is FQGTGA in the germline V gene. The CDR3 loop spans 15 amino acids. As DNA, the CDR3 is TGTGCCAGCAGCCTCAGGGGGAGCGACACCGGGGAGCTGTTTTTT. Translation: CASSLRGSDTGELFF.

The rearrangement links TRBV7-9 to TRBJ1-3; tentative D call: TRBD1 (5 bases). The CDR3 has 16 residues. CDR1 and CDR2 (germline): SEHNR, FQNEAQ (reference sequence). V shed 6 bases and J shed 0 bases, with 15 bases lying between them. CDR3 nucleotide sequence: TGTGCCAGCAGGCGAGGGGAGGGGACCTCTGGAAACACCATATATTTT. This sequence encodes CASRRGEGTSGNTIYF.

The chain has TRBV7-2 and TRBJ2-1, with 8 bases lining up with TRBD2. The germline V gene encodes CDR1 SGHTA and CDR2 FQGNSA. V trimming: 5 bases; J trimming: 0 bases; junction bases outside the gene matches: 15. The CDR3 contains 19 residues. The CDR3 bases are TGTGCCAGCAGCCAGCGGGGGCTTCCTACATATTCCTCCTACAATGAGCAGTTCTTC. Amino acid sequence: CASSQRGLPTYSSYNEQFF.

This clone appeared a few times. The rearrangement links TRBV28 to TRBJ1-5; 7 bases map to TRBD1. CDR3 size: 14 residues. Trimming took 3 bases from V and 7 from J; bases not matched to a gene: 6. The germline CDR1 and CDR2 sequences are MDHEN and SYDVKM. CDR3 residues: CASSLRGLAQPQHF. As DNA, the CDR3 is TGTGCCAGCAGTTTGAGGGGGCTTGCACAGCCCCAGCATTTT.

This chain joins TRBV11-2 and TRBJ1-1, with D perhaps TRBD1 (6 bases). Trimming took 5 bases from V and 1 from J, leaving 11 bases between them. The CDR3 runs 14 residues. Germline V gene lookup returns CDR1 SGHAT and CDR2 FQNNGV. The CDR3 loop reads CASSRSTGNTEAFF. In nucleotides, the CDR3 is TGTGCCAGCAGCCGATCGACAGGGAACACTGAAGCTTTCTTT. The full variable domain, its missing parts supplied by reference TRBV11-2 and TRBJ1-1, is EAGVAQSPRYKIIEKRQSVAFWCNPISGHATLYWYQQILGQGPKLLIQFQNNGVVDDSQLPKDRFSAERLKGVDSTLKIQPAKLEDSAVYLCASSRSTGNTEAFFGQGTRLTVV.

This chain links TRBV5-5 with TRBJ2-2, with D tentatively TRBD1 (6 bases). V lost 3 bases and J lost 4, with 13 bases in between. Germline CDR1 and CDR2: SGHKS and YYEKEE (reference sequence). This CDR3 spans 15 amino acids. The CDR3 DNA follows: TGTGCCAGCAGCTCCTCCGACAGGATCACCGGGGAGCTGTTTTTT. Translation: CASSSSDRITGELFF.

The chain couples TRBV5-8 to TRBJ1-2, with 7 bases matching TRBD1. The germline V gene has CDR1 SGHTS and CDR2 YDEGEE. The ends lost 2 bases at V and 7 bases at J; junction bases unmatched: 11. The CDR3 covers 15 residues. In nucleotides, the CDR3 is TGTGCCAGCAGCTTCCAGACAGGGCTGTTAGGTGGCTACACCTTC. It yields the protein CASSFQTGLLGGYTF.

The chain links TRBV2 to TRBJ2-3, with a weak D call TRBD2 (7 bases). The CDR3 runs 16 residues. Germline CDR1 reads SNHLY; CDR2 reads FYNNEI. Trimming removed 9 bases at V and 0 bases at J, with 19 bases between. The CDR3 sequence: CASSAWGGTSTDTQYF. The CDR3 DNA follows: TGTGCCAGTTCGGCGTGGGGGGGCACTAGCACAGATACGCAGTATTTT.

This sequence joins TRBV7-3 and TRBJ2-2, with D perhaps matching TRBD1 (6 bases). The CDR3 runs to 14 residues. Germline V gives CDR1 SGHTA, CDR2 FQGTGA. Trimming left V 5 bases short and J 4 bases short, with 11 bases between. The CDR3 sequence: CASSLGQTTGELFF. DNA for the CDR3: TGTGCCAGCAGCCTCGGACAGACCACCGGGGAGCTGTTTTTT.